This T cell receptor beta chain originates from a study of cytomegalovirus exposure and HLA in healthy donors. Study information: Early released data had about 85 million unique TCRs, all coming from HLA-typed donors.

The CDR3 covers 16 residues. Trimming cost V 0 bases and J 0 bases; bases outside gene matches: 4. Germline assignment: CDR1 SGHAT and CDR2 FQNNGV. A word on this clone: The antigen is not known.

Notes on the study in general: Several of the most significant clusters appeared, in a later analysis, to be linked to common viral pathogens. Researchers counted about 150 TCR beta chains as cytomegalovirus-associated. Testing in vitro showed a few CMV-associated chains specific for CMV antigens.

Both 60 Vbeta primers and 13 Jbeta primers went into the PCR. Measured with immunoSEQ multiplex PCR; TCRdb has only the in-frame clones, and not every one. The sample lists under 200,000 clones; roughly 12% were seen once. Sequencing was carried out using PBMCs. The rearrangement uses TRBV11-2 and TRBJ2-7; 8 bases fit TRBD1. This TCR derives from a man over 45 in good health and CMV-seropositive. The CDR3 here is CASSLEGQVNSYEQYF. In nucleotides, the CDR3 is TGTGCCAGCAGCTTAGAGGGACAGGTAAACTCCTACGAGCAGTACTTC.